Listed below are T cell receptor beta chains from one sample, sequenced in a study of T cell changes during pregnancy in multiple sclerosis. Sequenced by immunoSEQ multiplex PCR; TCRdb stores in-frame clones only, minus some. Counted here are approximately 53,000 clones, around 90% occurring once; the ten biggest clones make up about 0.36%. The material sequenced was CD4+ T cells from peripheral blood mononuclear cells, taken before pregnancy. Receptors were obtained from a female donor with multiple sclerosis, enrolled in a pregnancy study. CDR3s include the opening cysteine and the closing phenylalanine or tryptophan. The order of the fields is clone size, V gene, CDR3 length, J gene, D gene, CDR3 protein, CDR3 DNA. D genes are given only for firm matches. Size is stated for part of the rows, as once, few or many counts, or as a class when the clone is expanded.

>-|TRBV11-2|15|TRBJ1-1|-
CASSSQKTGSAEAFF
TGTGCCAGCAGCTCCCAAAAAACAGGGTCCGCTGAAGCTTTCTTT
>once|TRBV5-1|12|TRBJ2-2|-
CASSPGLRELFF
TGCGCCAGCAGCCCGGGTCTGAGGGAGCTGTTTTTT
>-|TRBV19|14|TRBJ1-5|TRBD1
CASEQGNSNQPQHF
TGTGCCAGTGAACAGGGGAATAGCAATCAGCCCCAGCATTTT
>-|TRBV7-7|14|TRBJ2-1|-
CASSFPTQVPFEFF
TGTGCCAGCAGCTTTCCCACGCAGGTTCCATTTGAGTTCTTC
>-|TRBV30|13|TRBJ1-1|-
CAWSPNRNTEAFF
TGTGCCTGGAGTCCCAACAGAAACACTGAAGCTTTCTTT
>-|TRBV19|17|TRBJ2-6|-
CASSPSGRAGGANVLTF
TGTGCCAGTAGTCCCTCGGGAAGGGCCGGTGGGGCCAACGTCCTGACTTTC
>-|TRBV18|17|TRBJ2-1|TRBD1
CASSPLVPGTGGNEQFF
TGTGCCAGCTCACCACTGGTCCCCGGGACAGGGGGCAATGAGCAGTTCTTC
>-|TRBV28|14|TRBJ1-2|-
CASSLPGIGYGYTF
TGTGCCAGCAGTTTGCCGGGAATAGGGTATGGCTACACCTTC
>-|TRBV9|14|TRBJ2-1|-
CASSVTSSRGEQFF
TGTGCCAGCAGCGTAACAAGCTCGCGGGGTGAGCAGTTCTTC
>-|TRBV11-2|18|TRBJ2-3|-
CASSLITGRRYHTDTQYF
TGTGCCAGCAGCTTAATAACAGGTCGACGGTACCACACAGATACGCAGTATTTT
>-|TRBV18|13|TRBJ2-5|-
CASSRTGQETQYF
TGTGCCAGCTCACGTACGGGACAAGAGACCCAGTACTTC
>-|TRBV5-1|17|TRBJ2-2|TRBD2
CASSAALTSGVTGELFF
TGCGCCAGCAGCGCGGCGCTCACTAGCGGGGTGACCGGGGAGCTGTTTTTT
>once|TRBV27|15|TRBJ1-1|-
CASSGMAGRRGEAFF
TGTGCCAGCAGTGGGATGGCAGGACGCAGGGGTGAAGCTTTCTTT
>-|TRBV19|12|TRBJ1-5|-
CASNQGNQPQHF
TGTGCCAGTAACCAGGGCAATCAGCCCCAGCATTTT
>-|TRBV11-2|18|TRBJ2-4|TRBD2
CASSPGLAGILAKNIQYF
TGTGCCAGCAGCCCCGGACTAGCGGGGATCCTAGCCAAAAACATTCAGTACTTC
>-|TRBV18|16|TRBJ2-7|TRBD1
CASSRGQARNAYEQYF
TGTGCCAGCTCGCGGGGACAGGCGAGGAACGCCTACGAGCAGTACTTC
>-|TRBV7-9|16|TRBJ2-3|-
CASSLRGGRSTDTQYF
TGTGCCAGCAGCTTAAGGGGGGGAAGGAGCACAGATACGCAGTATTTT
>-|TRBV7-2|16|TRBJ2-7|TRBD2
CASSLGSAGASYEQYF
TGTGCCAGCAGCTTAGGGTCAGCGGGGGCCTCCTACGAGCAGTACTTC
>-|TRBV28|16|TRBJ1-4|TRBD1
CASSFSGTGGREKLFF
TGTGCCAGCAGTTTCTCTGGGACAGGGGGTAGGGAAAAACTGTTTTTT
>-|TRBV5-1|14|TRBJ2-7|-
CASSLSPTPYEQYF
TGCGCCAGCAGCTTGTCCCCCACTCCCTACGAGCAGTACTTC
>-|TRBV28|16|TRBJ2-1|TRBD2
CASRRRGLAGANEQFF
TGTGCCAGCAGACGCAGGGGACTAGCGGGAGCCAATGAGCAGTTCTTC
>-|TRBV5-1|16|TRBJ1-1|-
CASSHGRGGGNTEAFF
TGCGCCAGCAGCCACGGGAGGGGGGGCGGAAACACTGAAGCTTTCTTT
>-|TRBV18|16|TRBJ1-2|-
CASSPLTGPANYGYTF
TGTGCCAGCTCACCACTTACAGGTCCCGCTAACTATGGCTACACCTTC
>-|TRBV30|15|TRBJ1-1|-
CAWSVHVREGAEAFF
TGTGCCTGGAGTGTACATGTCAGGGAGGGGGCTGAAGCTTTCTTT
>-|TRBV27|16|TRBJ2-7|TRBD2
CASSLVPSGFNYEQYF
TGTGCCAGCAGTTTGGTGCCTAGCGGGTTTAACTACGAGCAGTACTTC
>few|TRBV9|20|TRBJ2-5|TRBD2
CASSAQPTRPGLAGQETQYF
TGTGCCAGCAGCGCCCAACCGACGAGACCGGGACTAGCGGGACAAGAGACCCAGTACTTC
>-|TRBV28|14|TRBJ1-3|TRBD1
CASSLRQGAYTIYF
TGTGCCAGCAGTTTAAGACAGGGGGCCTACACCATATATTTT
>-|TRBV7-8|15|TRBJ2-1|TRBD2
CASSLQLAGGNEQFF
TGTGCCAGCAGCTTACAACTAGCGGGAGGAAATGAGCAGTTCTTC
>-|TRBV4-3|16|TRBJ2-1|TRBD1
CASSQGIGQGTNEQFF
TGCGCCAGCAGCCAAGGCATCGGACAGGGCACCAATGAGCAGTTCTTC
>-|TRBV5-3|17|TRBJ2-3|-
CARRSTLTGNNTDTQYF
TGTGCCAGAAGGTCTACCCTCACAGGGAATAATACAGATACGCAGTATTTT
>-|TRBV5-1|12|TRBJ2-7|-
CASSLEESRQYF
TGCGCCAGCAGCTTGGAGGAGAGTAGACAGTACTTC
>-|TRBV12-5|13|TRBJ1-1|-
CAKPRFMNTEAFF
TGTGCCAAGCCGAGATTCATGAACACTGAAGCTTTCTTT
>-|TRBV13|15|TRBJ1-1|-
CASTLRGGRNTEAFF
TGTGCCAGCACCCTCCGGGGGGGGCGGAACACTGAAGCTTTCTTT
>-|TRBV5-8|19|TRBJ2-1|TRBD2
CASSLISGLAGGNINEQFF
TGTGCCAGCAGCTTGATCTCGGGACTAGCGGGAGGAAACATCAATGAGCAGTTCTTC
>-|TRBV10-3|16|TRBJ2-7|TRBD2
CAISERGLANSYEQYF
TGTGCCATCAGTGAGAGGGGACTAGCGAACTCCTACGAGCAGTACTTC
>once|TRBV2|12|TRBJ2-7|-
CASRGLWYEQYF
TGTGCCAGCAGGGGGCTGTGGTACGAGCAGTACTTC
>-|TRBV5-1|15|TRBJ2-5|TRBD2
CASSQGTSGKETQYF
TGCGCCAGCAGCCAGGGGACTAGCGGGAAAGAGACCCAGTACTTC
>-|TRBV25-1|14|TRBJ2-5|-
CASSDRTAQETQYF
TGTGCCAGCAGTGACCGGACAGCCCAAGAGACCCAGTACTTC
>-|TRBV5-4|15|TRBJ2-1|TRBD2
CASSQGLAAYNEQFF
TGTGCCAGCAGTCAAGGACTAGCGGCCTACAATGAGCAGTTCTTC
>once|TRBV5-4|16|TRBJ2-3|TRBD2
CASSSAAGGHTDTQYF
TGTGCCAGCAGCTCGGCAGCGGGGGGGCACACAGATACGCAGTATTTT
>-|TRBV6-1|15|TRBJ1-5|-
CASAGGRTSNQPQHF
TGTGCCAGCGCTGGGGGCAGAACTAGCAATCAGCCCCAGCATTTT
>-|TRBV5-1|17|TRBJ2-2|-
CASSSPQGARYTGELFF
TGCGCCAGCAGCTCCCCCCAGGGTGCCCGATACACCGGGGAGCTGTTTTTT